Sequencing of this T cell receptor beta chain was carried out in a study of blood T cell repertoires in COVID-19. As for the study in general: The cDNA or gDNA used as material had been derived from T cells, B-cell-depleted T cells, or PBMCs.

Per the original methods: Quantification of nucleated cells was approximated via reference gene primer amplification. Sequencing used immunoSEQ multiplex PCR; TCRdb keeps in-frame clones, though not all of them. D and trimming were read from the DNA, whereas the V and J calls and clone size are those reported in that table. The sample includes 75,000 or so clones, over 75% of them seen just once. The V gene end was trimmed by 6 bases and the J gene end by 5 bases; junction bases not matched to a gene: 12. Germline-derived CDR1 and CDR2 are MNHEY and SMNVEV (reference sequence). CDR3 length equals 16 residues.

The source of this sequence is a man aged 50 to 59 with acute or convalescent COVID-19. The chain links TRBV27 to TRBJ2-2, with 7 bases identical to TRBD2. Sequencing was performed on peripheral blood. CDR3 sequence reads: CASSPWQAGSTGELFF. The CDR3 DNA is TGTGCCAGCAGCCCCTGGCAAGCGGGGAGTACCGGGGAGCTGTTTTTT.